The sequence of this T cell receptor (beta chain) was determined in a study of T cell repertoires in cytomegalovirus infection. The wider study: Selected CMV epitopes included recently identified HLA-C-restricted ones as well as well-studied HLA-B-restricted ones. A matching HLA type, together with CMV infection, was signaled by public TCR beta signatures. Study-wide results and limits: There were carriers of CMV plus the relevant HLA, and cumulative public TCR beta family frequency identified them. The ex vivo response was dominated by HLA-C-restricted CMV-specific TCR beta clonotypes.

TCRdb independently ran MiXCR on the reads; one entry per CDR3 protein. The sample lists roughly 860,000 distinct CDR3 sequences; approximately 32% were seen once. On this clonotype: Its antigen is undetermined.

This CDR3 comprises 15 residues. J gave up 2 bases and V 6 bases, and 8 bases lay outside the gene matches. Sequences were derived from cultured CD8+ T cells from PBMCs, sampled from culture after CMV antigen stimulation. This TCR was sampled from a human donor in good health (CMV status not recorded). Some clones in this sample may be carry-over from other donors' samples. The J gene is TRBJ2-7, the V gene TRBV12-3 or TRBV12-4; the match to TRBD1 covers 9 bases. The CDR3 protein is CASSSGQGPPYEQYV. Here the CDR3 DNA reads TGTGCCAGCAGCTCGGGACAGGGTCCCCCCTACGAGCAGTACGTC.